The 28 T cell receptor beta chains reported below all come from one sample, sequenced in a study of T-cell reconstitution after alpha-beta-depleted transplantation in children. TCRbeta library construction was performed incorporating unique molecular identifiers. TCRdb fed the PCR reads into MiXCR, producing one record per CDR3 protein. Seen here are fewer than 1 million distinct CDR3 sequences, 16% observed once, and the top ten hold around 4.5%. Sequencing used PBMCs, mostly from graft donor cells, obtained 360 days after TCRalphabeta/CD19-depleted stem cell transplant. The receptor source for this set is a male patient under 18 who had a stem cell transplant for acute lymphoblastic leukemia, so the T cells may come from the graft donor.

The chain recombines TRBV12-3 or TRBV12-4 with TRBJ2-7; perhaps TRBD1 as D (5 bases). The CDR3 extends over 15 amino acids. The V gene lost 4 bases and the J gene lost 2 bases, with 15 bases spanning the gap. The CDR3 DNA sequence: TGTGCCAGCAGTTCCCTCCAGGGCTCGACCTACGAGCAGTACTTC. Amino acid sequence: CASSSLQGSTYEQYF.

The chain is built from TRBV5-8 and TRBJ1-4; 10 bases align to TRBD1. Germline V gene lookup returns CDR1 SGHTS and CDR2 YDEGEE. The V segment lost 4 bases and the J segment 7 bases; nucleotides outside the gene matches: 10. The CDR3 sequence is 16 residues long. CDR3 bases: TGTGCCAGCAGCCGGCGACAGGGGGCGCGAGGTGAAAAACTGTTTTTT. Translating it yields CASSRRQGARGEKLFF. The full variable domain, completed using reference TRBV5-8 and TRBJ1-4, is EAGVTQSPTHLIKTRGQQATLRCSPISGHTSVYWYQQALGLGLQFLLWYDEGEERNRGNFPPRFSGRQFPNYSSELNVNALELEDSALYLCASSRRQGARGEKLFFGSGTQLSVL.

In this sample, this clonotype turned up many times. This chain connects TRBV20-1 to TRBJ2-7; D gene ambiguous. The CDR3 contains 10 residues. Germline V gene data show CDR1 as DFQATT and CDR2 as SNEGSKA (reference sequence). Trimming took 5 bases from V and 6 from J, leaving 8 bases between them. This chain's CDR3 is CSAGSPEQYF. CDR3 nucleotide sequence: TGCAGTGCTGGTTCTCCCGAGCAGTACTTC.

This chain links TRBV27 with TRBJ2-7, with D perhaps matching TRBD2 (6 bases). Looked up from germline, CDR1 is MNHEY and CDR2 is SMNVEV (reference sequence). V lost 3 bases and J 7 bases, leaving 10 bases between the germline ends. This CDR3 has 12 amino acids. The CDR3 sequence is CASSFGGMEQYF. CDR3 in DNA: TGTGCCAGCAGTTTTGGGGGGATGGAGCAGTACTTC.

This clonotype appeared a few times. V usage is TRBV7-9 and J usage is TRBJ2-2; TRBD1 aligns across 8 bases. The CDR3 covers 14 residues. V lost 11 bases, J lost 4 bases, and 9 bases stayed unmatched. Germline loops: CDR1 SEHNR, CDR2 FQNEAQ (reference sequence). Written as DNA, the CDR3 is TGTGCCTCCGACTGGCAGGGGGCCACCGGGGAGCTGTTTTTT. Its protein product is CASDWQGATGELFF.

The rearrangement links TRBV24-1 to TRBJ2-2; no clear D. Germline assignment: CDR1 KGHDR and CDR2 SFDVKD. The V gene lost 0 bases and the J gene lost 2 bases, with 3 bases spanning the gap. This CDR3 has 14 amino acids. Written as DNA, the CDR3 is TGTGCCACCAGTGATTTGGATAACACCGGGGAGCTGTTTTTT. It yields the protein CATSDLDNTGELFF.

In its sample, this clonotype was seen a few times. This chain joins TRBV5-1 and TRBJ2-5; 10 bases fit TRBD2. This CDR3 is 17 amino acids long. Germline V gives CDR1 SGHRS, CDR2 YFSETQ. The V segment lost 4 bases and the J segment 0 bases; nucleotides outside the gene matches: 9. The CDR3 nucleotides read TGCGCCAGCAGCCAGAGCCCGGGACTAGCGTACCAAGAGACCCAGTACTTC. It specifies CASSQSPGLAYQETQYF.

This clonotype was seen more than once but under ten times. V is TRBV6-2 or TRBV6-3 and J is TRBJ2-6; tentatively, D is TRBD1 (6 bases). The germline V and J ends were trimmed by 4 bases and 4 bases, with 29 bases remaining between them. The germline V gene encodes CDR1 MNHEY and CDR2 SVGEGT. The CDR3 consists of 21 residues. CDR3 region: CASSSRPGTRGVASGANVLTF. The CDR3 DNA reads TGTGCCAGCAGTTCTCGTCCCGGGACACGCGGAGTAGCGTCCGGGGCCAACGTCCTGACTTTC.

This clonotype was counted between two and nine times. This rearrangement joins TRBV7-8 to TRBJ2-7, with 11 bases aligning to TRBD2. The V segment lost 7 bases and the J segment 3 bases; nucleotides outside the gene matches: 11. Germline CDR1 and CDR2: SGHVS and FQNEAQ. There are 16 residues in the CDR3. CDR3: CASTLQSGTSGYEQYF. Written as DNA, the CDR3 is TGTGCCAGCACCCTGCAATCCGGGACTAGCGGCTACGAGCAGTACTTC.

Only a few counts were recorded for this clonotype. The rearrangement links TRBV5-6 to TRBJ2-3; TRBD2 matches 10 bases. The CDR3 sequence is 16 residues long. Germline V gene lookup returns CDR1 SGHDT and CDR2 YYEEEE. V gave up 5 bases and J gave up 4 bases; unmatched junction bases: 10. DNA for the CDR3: TGTGCCAGCAGGTTGAGGAGCGGGAGGGCTGCAGATACGCAGTATTTT. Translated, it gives CASRLRSGRAADTQYF.

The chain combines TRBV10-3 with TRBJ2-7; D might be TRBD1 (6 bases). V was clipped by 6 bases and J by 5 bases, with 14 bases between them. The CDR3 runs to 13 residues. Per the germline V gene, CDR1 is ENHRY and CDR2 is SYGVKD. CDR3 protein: CAIRPTGSHEQYF. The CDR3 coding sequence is TGTGCCATCAGACCAACAGGGTCCCACGAGCAGTACTTC.

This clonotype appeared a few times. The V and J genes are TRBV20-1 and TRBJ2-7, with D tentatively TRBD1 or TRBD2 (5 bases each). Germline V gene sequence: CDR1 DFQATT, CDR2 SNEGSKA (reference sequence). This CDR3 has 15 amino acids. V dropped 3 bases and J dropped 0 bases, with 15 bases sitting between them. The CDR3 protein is CSASSYRDHSYEQYF. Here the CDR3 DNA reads TGCAGTGCTAGTTCGTACCGGGACCACTCCTACGAGCAGTACTTC.

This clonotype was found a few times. The CDR3 is CASSLRKGSTGELFF. The DNA of the CDR3 is TGTGCCAGCAGCTTAAGGAAGGGTTCCACCGGGGAGCTGTTTTTT. The chain links TRBV7-3 to TRBJ2-2; D is unclear. Germline lookup yields CDR1 SGHTA and CDR2 FQGTGA. V shed 1 base and J shed 4 bases, with 10 bases lying between them. The CDR3 loop spans 15 amino acids.

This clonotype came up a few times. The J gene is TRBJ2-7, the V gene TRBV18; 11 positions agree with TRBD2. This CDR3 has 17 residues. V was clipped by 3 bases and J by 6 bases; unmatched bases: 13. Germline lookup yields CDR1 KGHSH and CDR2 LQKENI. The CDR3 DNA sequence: TGTGCCAGCTCACCTCTCCCTACTAGCGGGGGAATGCTCGAGCAGTACTTC. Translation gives CASSPLPTSGGMLEQYF.

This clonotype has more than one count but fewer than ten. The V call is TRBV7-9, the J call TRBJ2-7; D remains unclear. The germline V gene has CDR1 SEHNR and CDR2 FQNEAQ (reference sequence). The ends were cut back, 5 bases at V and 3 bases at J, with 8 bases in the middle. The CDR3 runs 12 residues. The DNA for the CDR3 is TGTGCCAGCAGCCGTCTTTTCTACGAGCAGTACTTC. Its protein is CASSRLFYEQYF. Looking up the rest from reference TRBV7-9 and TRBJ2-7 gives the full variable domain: DTGVSQNPRHKITKRGQNVTFRCDPISEHNRLYWYRQTLGQGPEFLTYFQNEAQLEKSRLLSDRFSAERPKGSFSTLEIQRTEQGDSAMYLCASSRLFYEQYFGPGTRLTVT.

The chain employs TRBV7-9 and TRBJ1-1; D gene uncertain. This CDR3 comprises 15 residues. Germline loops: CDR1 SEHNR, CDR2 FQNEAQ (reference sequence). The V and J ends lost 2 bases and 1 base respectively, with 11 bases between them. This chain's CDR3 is CASSLLGIGNTEAFF. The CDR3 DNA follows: TGTGCCAGCAGCTTATTGGGGATAGGGAACACTGAAGCTTTCTTT.

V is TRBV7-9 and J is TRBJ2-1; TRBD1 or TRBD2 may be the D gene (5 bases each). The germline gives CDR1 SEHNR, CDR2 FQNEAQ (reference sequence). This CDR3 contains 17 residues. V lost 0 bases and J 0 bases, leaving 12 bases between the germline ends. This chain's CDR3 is CASSLAPWGSSYNEQFF. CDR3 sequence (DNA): TGTGCCAGCAGCTTAGCGCCTTGGGGGAGCTCCTACAATGAGCAGTTCTTC.

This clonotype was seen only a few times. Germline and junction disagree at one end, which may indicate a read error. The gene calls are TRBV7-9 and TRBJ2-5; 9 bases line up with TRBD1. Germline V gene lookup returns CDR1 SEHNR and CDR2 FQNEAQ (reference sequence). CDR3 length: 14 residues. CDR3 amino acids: CASSIRTGEENQYF. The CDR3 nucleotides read TGTGCCAGCAGCATTCGGACAGGGGAAGAGAACCAGTACTTC. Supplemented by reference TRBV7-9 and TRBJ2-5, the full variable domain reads DTGVSQNPRHKITKRGQNVTFRCDPISEHNRLYWYRQTLGQGPEFLTYFQNEAQLEKSRLLSDRFSAERPKGSFSTLEIQRTEQGDSAMYLCASSIRTGEENQYFGPGTRLLVL.

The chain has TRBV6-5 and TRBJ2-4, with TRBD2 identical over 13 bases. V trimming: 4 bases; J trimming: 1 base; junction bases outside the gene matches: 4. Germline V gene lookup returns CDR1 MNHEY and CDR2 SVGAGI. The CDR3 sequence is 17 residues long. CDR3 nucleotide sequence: TGTGCCAGCAGTTCCCCGGGACTAGCGGGGGCCAAAAACATTCAGTACTTC. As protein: CASSSPGLAGAKNIQYF.

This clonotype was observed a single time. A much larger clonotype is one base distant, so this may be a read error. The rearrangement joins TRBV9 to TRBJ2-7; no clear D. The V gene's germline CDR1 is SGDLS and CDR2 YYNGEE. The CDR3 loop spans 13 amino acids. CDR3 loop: CASSDPVTHERYF. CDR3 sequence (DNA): TGTGCCAGCAGCGATCCAGTCACCCACGAGCGGTACTTC.

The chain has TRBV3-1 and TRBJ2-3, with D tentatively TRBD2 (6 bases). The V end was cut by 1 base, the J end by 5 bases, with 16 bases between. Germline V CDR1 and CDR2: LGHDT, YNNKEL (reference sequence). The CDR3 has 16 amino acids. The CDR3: CASSQGVAEGIDTQYF. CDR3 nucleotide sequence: TGTGCCAGCAGCCAAGGGGTAGCGGAGGGGATAGATACGCAGTATTTT.

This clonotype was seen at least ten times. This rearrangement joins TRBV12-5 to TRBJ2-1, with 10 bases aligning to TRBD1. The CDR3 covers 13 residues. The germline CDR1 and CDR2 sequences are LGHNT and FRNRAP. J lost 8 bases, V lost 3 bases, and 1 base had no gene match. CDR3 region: CASGLGTGDEQFF. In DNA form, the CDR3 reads TGTGCTAGTGGTTTAGGGACAGGGGATGAGCAGTTCTTC.

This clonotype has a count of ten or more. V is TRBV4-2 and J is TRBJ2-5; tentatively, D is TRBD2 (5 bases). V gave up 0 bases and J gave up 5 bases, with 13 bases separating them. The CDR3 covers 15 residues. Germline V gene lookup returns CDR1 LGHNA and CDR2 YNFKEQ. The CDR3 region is CASSQDRRALETQYF. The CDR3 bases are TGTGCCAGCAGCCAAGATAGGCGGGCGTTGGAGACCCAGTACTTC.

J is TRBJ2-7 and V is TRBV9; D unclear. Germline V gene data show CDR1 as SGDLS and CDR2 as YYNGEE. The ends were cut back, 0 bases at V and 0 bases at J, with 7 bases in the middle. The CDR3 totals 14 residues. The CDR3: CASSVEPRSYEQYF. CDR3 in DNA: TGTGCCAGCAGCGTAGAACCTCGCTCCTACGAGCAGTACTTC.

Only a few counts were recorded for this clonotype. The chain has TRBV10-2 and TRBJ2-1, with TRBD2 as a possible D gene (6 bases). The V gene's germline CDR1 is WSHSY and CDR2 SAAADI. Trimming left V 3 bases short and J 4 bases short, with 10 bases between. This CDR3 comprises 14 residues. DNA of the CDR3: TGCGCCAGCAGTGATTGGCGGGAATACAATGAGCAGTTCTTC. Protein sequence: CASSDWREYNEQFF.

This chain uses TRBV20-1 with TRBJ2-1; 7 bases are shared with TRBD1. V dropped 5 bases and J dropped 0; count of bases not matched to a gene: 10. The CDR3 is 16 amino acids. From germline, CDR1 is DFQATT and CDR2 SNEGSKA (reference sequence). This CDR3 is CSAVYRGWGSYNEQFF. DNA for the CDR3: TGCAGTGCTGTTTACAGGGGCTGGGGCTCCTACAATGAGCAGTTCTTC.

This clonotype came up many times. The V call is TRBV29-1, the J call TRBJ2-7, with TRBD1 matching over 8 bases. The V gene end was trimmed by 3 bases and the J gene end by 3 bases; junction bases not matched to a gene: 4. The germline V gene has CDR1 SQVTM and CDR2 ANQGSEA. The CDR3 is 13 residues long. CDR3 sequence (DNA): TGCAGCGTTGAGCTAGGACAGGGCTACGAGCAGTACTTC. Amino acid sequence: CSVELGQGYEQYF.

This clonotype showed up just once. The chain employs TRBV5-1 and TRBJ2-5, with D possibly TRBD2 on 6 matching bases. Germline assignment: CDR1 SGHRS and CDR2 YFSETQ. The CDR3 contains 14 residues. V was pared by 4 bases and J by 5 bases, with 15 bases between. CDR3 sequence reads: CASSVAPSEETQYF. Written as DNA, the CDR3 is TGCGCCAGCAGCGTGGCGCCTAGCGAGGAGACCCAGTACTTC.